A single sample is the source of the 32 T cell receptor beta chains below, sequenced in a study of regulatory T cells in long-lasting Graves disease. Time point in this sample: newly diagnosed GD, antithyroid drugs for less than 3 months. Preparation of the TCR library used RNA extracted from PBMCs. Building of the TCR beta libraries involved iRepertoire HTBI primers and Arm-PCR of CDR3 regions. MiXCR, applied by TCRdb to the multiplex PCR reads, yields one record per CDR3 protein. The table lists approximately 470,000 distinct CDR3 sequences, around 16% of them singletons. This sample was also put to use in a study of T cells in Graves' hyperthyroidism and ophthalmopathy.

The specimen was peripheral blood mononuclear cells (PBMCs), collected at new diagnosis, from a patient treated with antithyroid drugs. These receptors originate from a man between 35 and 55 years old with Graves disease.

The rearrangement uses TRBV7-2 and TRBJ2-7; 9 nucleotides agree with TRBD1. The CDR3 extends over 16 amino acids. The J segment lost 3 bases and the V segment lost 5 bases, leaving 11 bases of the junction unmatched. From germline, CDR1 is SGHTA and CDR2 FQGNSA. CDR3 region: CASSPLRDREVYEQYF. The CDR3 nucleotides are TGTGCCAGCAGCCCCCTCAGGGACAGGGAGGTCTACGAGCAGTACTTC.

The chain carries TRBV9 and TRBJ2-1; D is uncertain. CDR3 length equals 12 residues. V lost 5 bases to trimming and J lost 10 bases, with 13 bases between them. CDR1 SGDLS and CDR2 YYNGEE come from the germline V gene. The CDR3 bases are TGTGCCAGCAGTGGGGTGAGTGGGGAGCAGTTCTTC. It codes for CASSGVSGEQFF.

This clonotype was counted only a few times. The chain is built from TRBV5-1 and TRBJ2-7; D perhaps matches TRBD1 (6 bases). Trimming left V 4 bases short and J 2 bases short, with 13 bases between. This CDR3 is 14 amino acids long. Germline-derived CDR1 and CDR2 are SGHRS and YFSETQ. Here the CDR3 DNA reads TGCGCCAGCAGCCCAAGACAGGTGACCTACGAGCAGTACTTC. It translates to CASSPRQVTYEQYF.

This clonotype was observed a handful of times. The chain is built from TRBV10-1 and TRBJ1-5; unclear D gene. The V end was cut by 2 bases, the J end by 8 bases, with 7 bases between. Germline lookup yields CDR1 WNHNN and CDR2 SYGVQD (reference sequence). The CDR3 runs 12 residues. The CDR3 spells CASSEVGEPQHF. The CDR3 DNA reads as TGCGCCAGCAGTGAGGTTGGGGAGCCCCAGCATTTT.

To note about this clonotype: A much larger clone differs from this one at a single base, so this may be a read error. V gene TRBV28 combines with J gene TRBJ2-7, with 11 bases that match TRBD2. The V gene's germline CDR1 is MDHEN and CDR2 SYDVKM. This CDR3 is built from 16 residues. The CDR3 coding sequence is TGTGCCCGCAGTTTATACCGGCTAGCGGGAGGACGCGAGCAGTACTTC. This codes for CARSLYRLAGGREQYF.

This sequence joins TRBV4-2 and TRBJ2-2; the D is unclear. The V gene lost 0 bases and the J gene lost 3 bases, with 8 bases spanning the gap. Germline V gene data show CDR1 as LGHNA and CDR2 as YNFKEQ. The length of the CDR3 is 15 residues. CDR3 in DNA: TGTGCCAGCAGCCAAGACACCCGGTACACCGGGGAGCTGTTTTTT. Encoded protein: CASSQDTRYTGELFF.

There are many counts of this clonotype. The CDR3 protein is CASTSTGVGTEAFF. The CDR3 DNA is TGTGCCAGCACCTCAACAGGGGTGGGCACTGAAGCTTTCTTT. The V and J genes are TRBV28 and TRBJ1-1; 7 bases are a match to TRBD1. The ends lost 7 bases at V and 4 bases at J; junction bases unmatched: 9. Germline-derived CDR1 and CDR2 are MDHEN and SYDVKM. This CDR3 comprises 14 residues.

The sample holds a few counts of this clonotype. V is TRBV5-1 and J is TRBJ2-5; maybe TRBD2 (7 bases). The CDR3 has 14 amino acids. With 9 bases removed from V and 5 bases from J, the gap between germline ends came to 20 bases. CDR1 SGHRS and CDR2 YFSETQ come from the germline V gene. The CDR3 region is CATRPGGRRETQYF. As DNA, the CDR3 is TGCGCCACCCGCCCCGGGGGGCGCAGGGAGACCCAGTACTTC.

Regarding this clonotype: The conserved phenylalanine or tryptophan normally closing the CDR3 is absent here, so this likely arose from a read error. The chain recombines TRBV6-9 with TRBJ2-2; a weak D match, TRBD2 (6 bases). The V end lost 2 bases, the J end lost 2 bases, and 9 bases lay between the germline ends. In germline, CDR1 is MNHGY, CDR2 SVAAGI. This CDR3 is built from 15 residues. CDR3 sequence reads: CASSYDGSNTGELFY. The CDR3 DNA is TGTGCCAGCAGTTATGACGGGAGCAACACCGGGGAGCTGTTTTAT.

This clonotype was counted a few times. This chain uses TRBV7-9 with TRBJ2-7; D remains unclear. There are 14 residues in the CDR3. Germline CDR1 is SEHNR and CDR2 is FQNEAQ (reference sequence). V lost 5 bases and J 2 bases, leaving 13 bases between the germline ends. CDR3 amino acids: CASSARGLPYEQYF. In DNA form, the CDR3 reads TGTGCCAGCAGCGCTAGAGGCCTCCCCTACGAGCAGTACTTC.

This clonotype was detected many times. The V gene is TRBV7-9, the J gene TRBJ2-7, with D perhaps matching TRBD1 (6 bases). The CDR3 length is 15 residues. Per germline, CDR1 SEHNR and CDR2 FQNEAQ (reference sequence). Trimming left V 6 bases short and J 3 bases short, with 18 bases between. The CDR3 sequence is CASSLSGQGLYEQYF. DNA of the CDR3: TGTGCCAGCAGTTTATCAGGCCAGGGGCTCTACGAGCAGTACTTC.

This clonotype was seen repeatedly, ten times or more. The gene calls are TRBV12-3 or TRBV12-4 and TRBJ2-3, with D possibly matching TRBD2 (6 bases). The CDR3 consists of 20 residues. The ends were cut back, 5 bases at V and 4 bases at J, with 31 bases in the middle. CDR3 coding DNA: TGTGCCAGCAGTCCCTCCACCGGGAGCTTGAGTGGGTGGGGCGCAGATACGCAGTATTTT. As protein: CASSPSTGSLSGWGADTQYF.

The chain uses TRBV6-1 and TRBJ2-4; 7 bases line up with TRBD2. The germline gives CDR1 MNHNS, CDR2 SASEGT. The V segment lost 8 bases and the J segment 0 bases; nucleotides outside the gene matches: 7. The CDR3 runs to 15 residues. The CDR3 is CASEGGGLAKNIQYF. The CDR3 DNA reads as TGTGCCAGCGAGGGCGGGGGACTAGCCAAAAACATTCAGTACTTC.

This clonotype appeared many times. The chain has TRBV20-1 and TRBJ2-3, with TRBD1 identical over 8 bases. Germline CDR1 and CDR2: DFQATT and SNEGSKA (reference sequence). The V gene end was trimmed by 5 bases and the J gene end by 4 bases; junction bases not matched to a gene: 8. This CDR3 is 14 amino acids long. In DNA, the CDR3 is TGCAGTGCTCCAAAACAGGGGGGCGCAGATACGCAGTATTTT. It codes for CSAPKQGGADTQYF.

This clonotype was counted many times. V is TRBV6-2 or TRBV6-3 and J is TRBJ2-7; no definite D call. The CDR3 is made up of 11 amino acids. The V end lost 3 bases, the J end lost 9 bases, and 9 bases lay between the germline ends. The germline V gene has CDR1 MNHEY and CDR2 SVGEGT. The CDR3, as DNA: TGTGCCAGCAGTTATCAAGGCGGGCAGTACTTC. Its protein is CASSYQGGQYF.

The chain uses TRBV9 and TRBJ2-1, with no clear D. Trimming took off 0 bases at V and 7 bases at J, with 8 bases between the two ends. CDR1 is SGDLS, CDR2 YYNGEE, per germline. This CDR3 has 13 amino acids. CDR3 sequence (DNA): TGTGCCAGCAGCGTAGCAGCTGGGAATGAGCAGTTCTTC. Translation: CASSVAAGNEQFF. The whole variable domain, filled in from reference TRBV9 and TRBJ2-1, reads DSGVTQTPKHLITATGQRVTLRCSPRSGDLSVYWYQQSLDQGLQFLIQYYNGEERAKGNILERFSAQQFPDLHSELNLSSLELGDSALYFCASSVAAGNEQFFGPGTRLTVL.

In its sample, this clonotype was seen many times. The genes are TRBV6-5 and TRBJ1-4; D is unclear. Germline V gene lookup returns CDR1 MNHEY and CDR2 SVGAGI. V gave up 2 bases and J gave up 5 bases, with 6 bases separating them. The CDR3 length is 13 residues. For the CDR3, the DNA is TGTGCCAGCAGTTACACAGAAAATGAAAAACTGTTTTTT. Its translation is CASSYTENEKLFF.

This clonotype was observed at least ten times. The genes are TRBV6-1 and TRBJ2-1, with 12 bases fitting TRBD2. Unmatched junction bases numbered 6, after V lost 5 bases and J lost 7 bases. The germline gives CDR1 MNHNS, CDR2 SASEGT. The CDR3 has 15 residues. CDR3 amino acids: CASSPTTSGRNEQFF. The CDR3 DNA is TGTGCCAGCAGTCCGACGACTAGCGGGAGAAATGAGCAGTTCTTC.

This clonotype occurred a few times. The chain combines TRBV15 with TRBJ1-1, with D uncertain. The CDR3 runs to 15 residues. Germline CDR1 is LNHNV and CDR2 is YYDKDF (reference sequence). V lost 0 bases to trimming and J lost 0 bases, with 8 bases between them. The CDR3 sequence is CATSRDSIVNTEAFF. The DNA of the CDR3 is TGTGCCACCAGCAGAGATTCGATTGTGAACACTGAAGCTTTCTTT.

This clonotype was observed many times. The chain combines TRBV28 with TRBJ1-6; unclear D gene. Germline V gene data show CDR1 as MDHEN and CDR2 as SYDVKM. The CDR3 has 13 residues. The ends were cut back, 1 base at V and 5 bases at J, with 3 bases in the middle. CDR3 loop: CASSLLDNSPLHF. CDR3 nucleotides: TGTGCCAGCAGTTTATTGGATAATTCACCCCTCCACTTT.

This clonotype appeared a few times. The chain has TRBV11-2 and TRBJ2-7; tentatively, D is TRBD1 (6 bases). Germline assignment: CDR1 SGHAT and CDR2 FQNNGV. The CDR3 contains 15 residues. Deletions cut 1 base from V and 4 bases from J, with 14 bases between. CDR3 sequence reads: CASSLAPDSNYEQYF. The CDR3 nucleotides read TGTGCCAGCAGCTTAGCCCCGGACAGCAATTACGAGCAGTACTTC. The variable domain in full, with the rest retrieved from reference TRBV11-2 and TRBJ2-7, is EAGVAQSPRYKIIEKRQSVAFWCNPISGHATLYWYQQILGQGPKLLIQFQNNGVVDDSQLPKDRFSAERLKGVDSTLKIQPAKLEDSAVYLCASSLAPDSNYEQYFGPGTRLTVT.

This clonotype was counted at least ten times. The rearrangement joins TRBV3-1 to TRBJ1-1; perhaps TRBD1 as D (6 bases). CDR3 length: 12 amino acids. V was pared by 4 bases and J by 7 bases, with 10 bases between. The germline gives CDR1 LGHDT, CDR2 YNNKEL (reference sequence). The CDR3 DNA sequence: TGTGCCAGCAGCCTAGGACAGCTTGAAGCTTTCTTT. Translating gives CASSLGQLEAFF.

This clonotype was seen a handful of times. This rearrangement joins TRBV5-1 to TRBJ2-5, with no clear D. The CDR3 contains 15 residues. The germline V and J ends were trimmed by 0 bases and 1 base, with 10 bases remaining between them. Germline V gene data show CDR1 as SGHRS and CDR2 as YFSETQ. CDR3 region: CASSLALGAQETQYF. CDR3 sequence (DNA): TGCGCCAGCAGCTTGGCCCTGGGCGCCCAAGAGACCCAGTACTTC. Supplemented by reference TRBV5-1 and TRBJ2-5, the full variable domain reads KAGVTQTPRYLIKTRGQQVTLSCSPISGHRSVSWYQQTPGQGLQFLFEYFSETQRNKGNFPGRFSGRQFSNSRSEMNVSTLELGDSALYLCASSLALGAQETQYFGPGTRLLVL.

This clonotype showed up many times. The chain carries TRBV5-1 and TRBJ2-1; 8 nucleotides line up with TRBD2. Looked up from germline, CDR1 is SGHRS and CDR2 is YFSETQ. With 2 bases clipped from V and 7 bases from J, the junction kept 5 bases outside the gene matches. The CDR3 is 14 residues long. The CDR3 nucleotides read TGCGCCAGCAGCTTCTCCGGGACTAGTAATGAGCAGTTCTTC. Protein product: CASSFSGTSNEQFF.

The chain couples TRBV6-2 or TRBV6-3 to TRBJ2-1; TRBD2 agrees at 8 bases. CDR3 size: 16 residues. Germline V lookup: CDR1 MNHEY, CDR2 SVGEGT. V trimming: 6 bases; J trimming: 2 bases; junction bases outside the gene matches: 9. The CDR3, as DNA: TGTGCCAGCAGCAAAATAACGGGACTAGCCTACAATGAGCAGTTCTTC. Residues: CASSKITGLAYNEQFF.

This clonotype was seen repeatedly, ten times or more. This chain uses TRBV18 with TRBJ2-1; D is perhaps TRBD2 (5 bases). Germline CDR1 is KGHSH and CDR2 is LQKENI. With 8 bases removed from V and 6 bases from J, the gap between germline ends came to 20 bases. The CDR3 contains 15 residues. The CDR3 region has the DNA TGTGCCAGCGTACCGGGAAGCCCTCAGAGCAATGAGCAGTTCTTC. It codes for CASVPGSPQSNEQFF.

This clonotype occurred many times. This chain joins TRBV7-8 and TRBJ1-1; D perhaps matches TRBD1 (5 bases). V shed 0 bases and J shed 2 bases, with 7 bases lying between them. This CDR3 is built from 14 residues. Germline V gene data show CDR1 as SGHVS and CDR2 as FQNEAQ. CDR3 region: CASSLAGLNTEAFF. Here the CDR3 DNA reads TGTGCCAGCAGCTTAGCGGGGCTTAACACTGAAGCTTTCTTT. Looking up the rest from reference TRBV7-8 and TRBJ1-1 gives the full variable domain: GAGVSQSPRYKVAKRGQDVALRCDPISGHVSLFWYQQALGQGPEFLTYFQNEAQLDKSGLPSDRFFAERPEGSVSTLKIQRTQQEDSAVYLCASSLAGLNTEAFFGQGTRLTVV.

The table lists this clonotype with many counts. The V and J genes are TRBV3-1 and TRBJ2-1, with 7 bases fitting TRBD2. V gave up 1 base and J gave up 5 bases; unmatched junction bases: 11. The germline CDR1 and CDR2 sequences are LGHDT and YNNKEL (reference sequence). The CDR3 extends over 17 amino acids. The CDR3 DNA follows: TGTGCCAGCAGCCAAGCCCTTAGCGGGCTGGACGACAATGAGCAGTTCTTC. The encoded protein is CASSQALSGLDDNEQFF.

The chain joins TRBV4-1 to TRBJ2-3; a possible D gene is TRBD2 (5 bases). Looked up from germline, CDR1 is MGHRA and CDR2 is YSYEKL. The germline V and J ends were trimmed by 1 base and 3 bases, with 11 bases remaining between them. This CDR3 is built from 15 residues. The CDR3 DNA reads as TGCGCCAGCAGCCAAGGTTTAGCGAAGACAGATACGCAGTATTTT. This sequence encodes CASSQGLAKTDTQYF.

This chain connects TRBV7-8 to TRBJ2-3; TRBD1 is a possible D gene (5 bases). The CDR3 contains 16 residues. V was shortened by 0 bases and J by 3 bases, with 13 bases between the two germline ends. From germline, CDR1 is SGHVS and CDR2 FQNEAQ. The CDR3 DNA reads as TGTGCCAGCAGCTTAGCCCGGACACCTCGAACAGATACGCAGTATTTT. Translating gives CASSLARTPRTDTQYF.

Worth noting for this clonotype: This may stem from a read error, because a much larger clone lies one nucleotide away. The chain is built from TRBV5-1 and TRBJ2-1; the match to TRBD2 covers 16 bases. From germline, CDR1 is SGHRS and CDR2 YFSETQ. V was clipped by 4 bases and J by 7 bases; unmatched bases: 2. CDR3 length: 15 amino acids. The chain's CDR3 is CASSAGLAGGNEQFF. In DNA form, the CDR3 reads TGCGCCAGCAGCGCGGGACTAGCGGGAGGGAATGAGCAGTTCTTC.

This sequence joins TRBV18 and TRBJ2-7, with D perhaps matching TRBD1 (5 bases). The CDR3 contains 14 residues. Germline V gene sequence: CDR1 KGHSH, CDR2 LQKENI. V shed 2 bases and J shed 2 bases, with 10 bases lying between them. This CDR3 reads CASSPSKGPYEQYF. DNA for the CDR3: TGTGCCAGCTCACCATCGAAGGGGCCCTACGAGCAGTACTTC.